These T cell receptor beta chains were read from a single sample in a study of T cell responses to AZD1222 COVID-19 vaccine. Sequencing was performed with immunoSEQ multiplex PCR; in TCRdb, only in-frame clones are kept and a portion is missing. The sample lists about 200,000 clones; about 90% were seen once. The starting material was peripheral blood, obtained on day 0 of AZD1222 vaccination. The source is an adult in good health. The CDR3 runs from the conserved cysteine through the conserved F or W. D genes are given only for firm matches. Only some rows state a clone size, as once, few, many or a class for expanded clones.

D gene	V gene	J gene	clone size	CDR3 protein	CDR3 DNA
NA	TRBV10-3	TRBJ1-5	NA	CAISGSTRTPNQPQHF	TGTGCCATCAGTGGATCTACTCGAACCCCCAATCAGCCCCAGCATTTT
TRBD1	TRBV11-3	TRBJ1-4	NA	CASSLDWTGYCEKLFF	TGTGCCAGCAGCTTAGATTGGACAGGGTATTGTGAAAAACTGTTTTTT
NA	TRBV7-2	TRBJ1-3	NA	CASSPRPIRSGNTIYF	TGTGCCAGCAGCCCCAGACCTATTCGCTCTGGAAACACCATATATTTT
NA	TRBV7-8	TRBJ2-2	NA	CASSLVRGAGNTGELFF	TGTGCCAGCAGCTTAGTTCGTGGGGCAGGGAACACCGGGGAGCTGTTTTTT
NA	TRBV6-5	TRBJ2-7	NA	CASSTQGYEQYF	TGTGCCAGCAGTACCCAGGGATACGAGCAGTACTTC
NA	TRBV30	TRBJ2-7	NA	CAWSGTLTGKIYEQYF	TGTGCCTGGAGTGGCACCCTAACAGGGAAAATCTACGAGCAGTACTTC
NA	TRBV2	TRBJ2-7	NA	CASIGDGYSYEQYF	TGTGCCAGCATCGGGGACGGGTACTCCTACGAGCAGTACTTC
NA	TRBV7-3	TRBJ1-3	once	CASSLESGTGNTIYF	TGTGCCAGCAGCTTAGAGTCCGGCACTGGAAACACCATATATTTT
NA	TRBV6-5	TRBJ2-6	NA	CASMASGANVLTF	TGTGCCAGCATGGCCTCTGGGGCCAACGTCCTGACTTTC
TRBD1	TRBV7-6	TRBJ1-3	NA	CASSPGQVLSGNTIYF	TGTGCCAGCAGCCCGGGACAGGTCCTCTCTGGAAACACCATATATTTT
NA	TRBV9	TRBJ2-5	once	CASSVAPGEAQYF	TGTGCCAGCAGCGTAGCTCCGGGAGAGGCCCAGTACTTC
TRBD1	TRBV19	TRBJ1-2	NA	CASSIGTGGGYGYTF	TGTGCCAGTAGTATAGGGACAGGGGGAGGCTATGGCTACACCTTC
TRBD1	TRBV6-5	TRBJ1-5	NA	CASNRGLNQPQHF	TGTGCCAGCAACAGGGGCCTCAATCAGCCCCAGCATTTT
NA	TRBV19	TRBJ1-5	NA	CASSGERQPQHF	TGTGCCAGTAGCGGAGAACGTCAGCCCCAGCATTTT
TRBD2	TRBV6-5	TRBJ2-2	NA	CASSSGRGGTGELFF	TGTGCCAGCAGTTCCGGGCGCGGGGGCACCGGGGAGCTGTTTTTT
TRBD1	TRBV14	TRBJ1-6	NA	CASSGDRVSPLHF	TGTGCCAGCAGCGGGGACAGGGTCTCACCCCTCCACTTT
NA	TRBV27	TRBJ1-5	NA	CASSLRLDQPQHF	TGTGCCAGCAGTTTGCGACTGGATCAGCCCCAGCATTTT
TRBD1	TRBV19	TRBJ1-3	few	CASSDRGTAGNTIYF	TGTGCCAGTTCAGACAGGGGTACCGCTGGAAACACCATATATTTT
TRBD1	TRBV19	TRBJ1-4	NA	CASRTDRSTNEKLFF	TGTGCCAGTAGGACGGACAGGTCCACTAATGAAAAACTGTTTTTT
NA	TRBV3-1/TRBV3-2	TRBJ1-1	NA	CASSQVGQGRKVTEAFF	TGTGCCAGCAGCCAAGTCGGGCAGGGGCGGAAAGTGACTGAAGCTTTCTTT
NA	TRBV7-2	TRBJ2-5	NA	CASSLDFQETQYF	TGTGCCAGCAGCTTAGATTTCCAAGAGACCCAGTACTTC
TRBD1	TRBV19	TRBJ1-2	NA	CASSISRTGRVGYTF	TGTGCCAGTAGTATCTCTCGGACAGGGCGGGTAGGCTACACCTTC
TRBD1	TRBV12-3/TRBV12-4	TRBJ1-1	NA	CASSFRGQGEAFF	TGTGCCAGCAGTTTTAGGGGACAGGGTGAAGCTTTCTTT
TRBD2	TRBV25-1	TRBJ2-7	NA	CASSRGGFYEQYF	TGTGCCAGCAGTCGGGGGGGCTTTTACGAGCAGTACTTC
TRBD1	TRBV4-1	TRBJ2-7	few	CASSQDQGVFYEQYF	TGCGCCAGCAGCCAAGATCAGGGGGTATTCTACGAGCAGTACTTC
TRBD1	TRBV2	TRBJ1-6	NA	CASSAGGYNSPLHF	TGTGCCAGCAGTGCAGGGGGCTATAATTCACCCCTCCACTTT
TRBD1	TRBV5-1	TRBJ1-2	NA	CASTKGQAGGYTF	TGCGCCAGCACAAAAGGACAGGCTGGGGGCTACACCTTC
NA	TRBV10-1	TRBJ1-3	NA	CASSVGSGNTIYF	TGCGCCAGCAGTGTCGGCTCTGGAAACACCATATATTTT
TRBD2	TRBV9	TRBJ2-7	few	CASSVTSGDLYEQYF	TGTGCCAGCAGCGTAACTAGCGGGGACCTTTACGAGCAGTACTTC
TRBD1	TRBV29-1	TRBJ1-2	NA	CSVEWWDRDSNYGYTF	TGCAGCGTTGAATGGTGGGACAGGGATTCTAACTATGGCTACACCTTC
TRBD1	TRBV27	TRBJ1-2	NA	CASSLWVTGAGSVF	TGTGCCAGCAGTTTATGGGTGACAGGGGCTGGGTCGGTCTTC
NA	TRBV5-6	TRBJ2-7	NA	CASSSWTEKNYEQYF	TGTGCCAGCAGCTCTTGGACGGAAAAAAACTACGAGCAGTACTTC
TRBD2	TRBV27	TRBJ2-3	once	CASSSRLAGVDTQYF	TGTGCCAGCAGTTCCCGACTAGCGGGGGTGGATACGCAGTATTTT
NA	TRBV19	TRBJ1-2	NA	CASSPTSRLNYGYTF	TGTGCCAGTAGCCCCACCAGCAGACTTAACTATGGCTACACCTTC
NA	TRBV4-1	TRBJ1-5	once	CASSQEGGLGNQPQHF	TGCGCCAGCAGCCAAGAAGGGGGACTCGGCAATCAGCCCCAGCATTTT
NA	TRBV28	TRBJ1-4	NA	CASSLRGELFF	TGTGCCAGCAGTTTGAGGGGGGAACTGTTTTTT
NA	TRBV2	TRBJ1-4	NA	CASRAGVSNEKLFF	TGTGCCAGCAGAGCAGGGGTCTCCAATGAAAAACTGTTTTTT
NA	TRBV5-4	TRBJ2-7	NA	CASNNENPYEQYF	TGTGCCAGCAATAACGAAAACCCCTACGAGCAGTACTTC
TRBD2	TRBV7-2	TRBJ2-7	once	CASSLAGGHEQYF	TGTGCCAGCAGCCTTGCGGGGGGCCACGAGCAGTACTTC
NA	TRBV28	TRBJ1-2	NA	CASRDNYGYTF	TGTGCCAGCCGGGACAACTATGGCTACACCTTC
NA	TRBV6-4	TRBJ2-2	NA	CASSEDSHTGELFF	TGTGCCAGCTCAGAAGATAGTCACACCGGGGAGCTGTTTTTT
NA	TRBV29-1	TRBJ1-2	NA	CSVDRRNYGYTF	TGCAGCGTTGACCGGCGAAACTATGGCTACACCTTC
NA	TRBV7-6	TRBJ2-5	NA	CASSLAGRRDTYF	TGTGCCAGCAGCTTAGCCGGCCGGAGGGACACGTACTTC